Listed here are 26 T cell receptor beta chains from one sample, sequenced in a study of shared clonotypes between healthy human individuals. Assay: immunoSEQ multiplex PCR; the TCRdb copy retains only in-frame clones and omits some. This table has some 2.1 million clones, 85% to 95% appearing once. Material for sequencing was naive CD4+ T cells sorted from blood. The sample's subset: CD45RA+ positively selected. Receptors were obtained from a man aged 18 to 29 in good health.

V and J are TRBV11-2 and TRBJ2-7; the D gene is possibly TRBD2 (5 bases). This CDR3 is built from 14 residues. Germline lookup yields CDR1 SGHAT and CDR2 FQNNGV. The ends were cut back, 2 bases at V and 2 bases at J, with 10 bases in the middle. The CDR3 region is CASSLTGVAYEQYF. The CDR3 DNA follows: TGTGCCAGCAGCTTAACCGGGGTAGCCTACGAGCAGTACTTC.

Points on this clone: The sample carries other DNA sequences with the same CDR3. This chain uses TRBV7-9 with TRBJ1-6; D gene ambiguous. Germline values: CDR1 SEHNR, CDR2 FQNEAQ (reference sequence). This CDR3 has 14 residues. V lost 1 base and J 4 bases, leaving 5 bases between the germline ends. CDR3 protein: CASSLDTYNSPLHF. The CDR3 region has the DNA TGTGCCAGCAGCTTAGACACGTATAATTCACCCCTCCACTTT. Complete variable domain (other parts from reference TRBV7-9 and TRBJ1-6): DTGVSQNPRHKITKRGQNVTFRCDPISEHNRLYWYRQTLGQGPEFLTYFQNEAQLEKSRLLSDRFSAERPKGSFSTLEIQRTEQGDSAMYLCASSLDTYNSPLHFGNGTRLTVT.

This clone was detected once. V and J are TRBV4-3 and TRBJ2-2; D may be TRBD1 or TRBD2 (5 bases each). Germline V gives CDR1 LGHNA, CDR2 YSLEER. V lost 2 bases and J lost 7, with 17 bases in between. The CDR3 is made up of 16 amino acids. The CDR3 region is CASSQSPGLESGELFF. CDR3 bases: TGCGCCAGCAGCCAATCCCCGGGGCTCGAGAGCGGGGAGCTGTTTTTT.

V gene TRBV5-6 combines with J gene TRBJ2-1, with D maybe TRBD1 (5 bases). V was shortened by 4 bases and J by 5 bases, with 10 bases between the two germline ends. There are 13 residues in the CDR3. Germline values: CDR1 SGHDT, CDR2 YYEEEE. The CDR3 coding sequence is TGTGCCAGCAGCGCGGACACTCACAATGAGCAGTTCTTC. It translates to CASSADTHNEQFF.

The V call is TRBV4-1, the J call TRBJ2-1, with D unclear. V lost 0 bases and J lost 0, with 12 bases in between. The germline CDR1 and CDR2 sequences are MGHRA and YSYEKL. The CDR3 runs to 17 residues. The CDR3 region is CASSQDPLGYSYNEQFF. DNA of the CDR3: TGCGCCAGCAGCCAAGATCCCCTGGGGTACTCCTACAATGAGCAGTTCTTC.

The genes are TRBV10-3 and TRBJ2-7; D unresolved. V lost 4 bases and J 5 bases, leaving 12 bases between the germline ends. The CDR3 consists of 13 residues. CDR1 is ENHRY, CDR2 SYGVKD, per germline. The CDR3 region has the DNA TGTGCCATCAGTGCTAACGCCCACCACGAGCAGTACTTC. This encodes CAISANAHHEQYF.

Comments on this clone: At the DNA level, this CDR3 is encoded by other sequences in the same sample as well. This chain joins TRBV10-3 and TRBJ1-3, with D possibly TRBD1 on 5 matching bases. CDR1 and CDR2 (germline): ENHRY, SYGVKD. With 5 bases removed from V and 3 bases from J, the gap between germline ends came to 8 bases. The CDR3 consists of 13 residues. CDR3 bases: TGTGCCATCAGTTCAGGGAGTGGAAACACCATATATTTT. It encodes CAISSGSGNTIYF.

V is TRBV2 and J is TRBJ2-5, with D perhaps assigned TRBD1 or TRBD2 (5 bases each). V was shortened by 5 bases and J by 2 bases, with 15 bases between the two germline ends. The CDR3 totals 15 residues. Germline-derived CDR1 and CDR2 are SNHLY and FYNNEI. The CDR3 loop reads CASSPTLGGQETQYF. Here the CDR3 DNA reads TGTGCCAGCAGTCCGACACTTGGGGGTCAAGAGACCCAGTACTTC. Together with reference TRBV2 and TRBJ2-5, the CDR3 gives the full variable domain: EPEVTQTPSHQVTQMGQEVILRCVPISNHLYFYWYRQILGQKVEFLVSFYNNEISEKSEIFDDQFSVERPDGSNFTLKIRSTKLEDSAMYFCASSPTLGGQETQYFGPGTRLLVL.

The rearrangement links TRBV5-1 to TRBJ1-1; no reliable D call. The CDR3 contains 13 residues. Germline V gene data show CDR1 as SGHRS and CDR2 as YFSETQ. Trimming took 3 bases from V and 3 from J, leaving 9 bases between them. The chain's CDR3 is CASSYISDTEAFF. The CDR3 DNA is TGCGCCAGCAGCTATATCTCGGACACTGAAGCTTTCTTT.

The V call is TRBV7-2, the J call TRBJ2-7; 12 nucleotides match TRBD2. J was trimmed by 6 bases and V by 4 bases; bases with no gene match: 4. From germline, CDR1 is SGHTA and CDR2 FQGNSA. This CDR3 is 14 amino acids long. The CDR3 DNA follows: TGTGCCAGCAGCTCCTGGACTAGCGGGGTCGAGCAGTACTTC. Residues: CASSSWTSGVEQYF. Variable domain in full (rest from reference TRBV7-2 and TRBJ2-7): GAGVSQSPSNKVTEKGKDVELRCDPISGHTALYWYRQSLGQGLEFLIYFQGNSAPDKSGLPSDRFSAERTGGSVSTLTIQRTQQEDSAVYLCASSSWTSGVEQYFGPGTRLTVT.

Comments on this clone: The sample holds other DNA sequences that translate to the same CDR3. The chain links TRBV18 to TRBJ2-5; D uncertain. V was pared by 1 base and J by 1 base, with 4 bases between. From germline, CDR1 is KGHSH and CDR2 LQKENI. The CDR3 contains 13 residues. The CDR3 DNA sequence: TGTGCCAGCTCACCACGCAGCCAAGAGACCCAGTACTTC. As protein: CASSPRSQETQYF.

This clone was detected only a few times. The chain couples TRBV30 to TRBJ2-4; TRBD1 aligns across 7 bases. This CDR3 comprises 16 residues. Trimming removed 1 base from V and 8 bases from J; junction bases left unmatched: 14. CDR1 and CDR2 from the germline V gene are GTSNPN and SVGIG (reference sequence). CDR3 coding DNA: TGTGCCTGGAGTGATCTGCGACTGAGGGGGCAGGACATTCAGTACTTC. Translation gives CAWSDLRLRGQDIQYF.

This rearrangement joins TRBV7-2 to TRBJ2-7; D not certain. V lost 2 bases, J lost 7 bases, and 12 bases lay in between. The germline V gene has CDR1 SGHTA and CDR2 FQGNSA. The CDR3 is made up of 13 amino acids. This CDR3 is CASSLNGVREQYF. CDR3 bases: TGTGCCAGCAGCTTAAATGGGGTTAGGGAGCAGTACTTC.

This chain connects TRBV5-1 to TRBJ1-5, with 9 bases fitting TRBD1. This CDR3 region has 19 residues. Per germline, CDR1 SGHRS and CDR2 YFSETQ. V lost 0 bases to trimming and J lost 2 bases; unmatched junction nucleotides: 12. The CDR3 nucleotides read TGCGCCAGCAGCTTGGATGAACCGGGACAGGGTGGAGGCAATCAGCCCCAGCATTTT. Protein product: CASSLDEPGQGGGNQPQHF.

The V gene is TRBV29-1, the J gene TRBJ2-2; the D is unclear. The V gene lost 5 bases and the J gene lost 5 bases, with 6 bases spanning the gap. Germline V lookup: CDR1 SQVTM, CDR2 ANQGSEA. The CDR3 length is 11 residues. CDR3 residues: CSVRYTGELFF. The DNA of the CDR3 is TGCAGCGTTCGGTATACCGGGGAGCTGTTTTTT.

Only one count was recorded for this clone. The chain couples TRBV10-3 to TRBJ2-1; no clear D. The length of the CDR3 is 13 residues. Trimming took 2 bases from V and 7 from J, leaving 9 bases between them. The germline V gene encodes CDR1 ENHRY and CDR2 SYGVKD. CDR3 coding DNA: TGTGCCATCAGTGAGGGATCCAGGAATGAGCAGTTCTTC. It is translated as CAISEGSRNEQFF.

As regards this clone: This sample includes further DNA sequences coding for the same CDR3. The chain's CDR3 is CAWMVGYEQYF. The CDR3 coding sequence is TGTGCCTGGATGGTGGGGTACGAGCAGTACTTC. This chain connects TRBV30 to TRBJ2-7, with no clear D. The germline V gene has CDR1 GTSNPN and CDR2 SVGIG (reference sequence). This CDR3 is built from 11 residues. Trimming left V 4 bases short and J 4 bases short, with 8 bases between.

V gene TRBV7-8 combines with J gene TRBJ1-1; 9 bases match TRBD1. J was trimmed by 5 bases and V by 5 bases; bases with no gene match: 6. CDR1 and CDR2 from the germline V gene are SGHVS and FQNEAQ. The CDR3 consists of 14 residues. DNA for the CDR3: TGTGCCAGCAGCAGACAGGGGGGGTGGACTGAAGCTTTCTTT. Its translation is CASSRQGGWTEAFF.

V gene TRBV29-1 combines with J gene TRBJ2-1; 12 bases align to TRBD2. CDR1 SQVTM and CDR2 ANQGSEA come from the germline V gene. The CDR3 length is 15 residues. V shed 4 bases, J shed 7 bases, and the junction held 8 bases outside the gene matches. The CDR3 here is CSVGTTSGSTNEQFF. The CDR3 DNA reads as TGCAGCGTTGGAACGACTAGCGGGAGTACGAATGAGCAGTTCTTC.

The CDR3 DNA sequence: TGTGCCAGCAGTCCTGTACCACAGACCCCCGAGCAGTACTTC. It is translated as CASSPVPQTPEQYF. V is TRBV28 and J is TRBJ2-7; D unclear. In germline, CDR1 is MDHEN, CDR2 SYDVKM. V was shortened by 5 bases and J by 6 bases, with 17 bases between the two germline ends. This CDR3 has 14 amino acids.

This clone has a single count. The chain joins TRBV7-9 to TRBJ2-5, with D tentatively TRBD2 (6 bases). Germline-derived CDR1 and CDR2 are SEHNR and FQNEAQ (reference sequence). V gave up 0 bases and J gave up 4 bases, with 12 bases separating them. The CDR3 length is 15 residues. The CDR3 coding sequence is TGTGCCAGCAGCTTAGCGCATAACGGGAGAGAGACCCAGTACTTC. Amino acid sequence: CASSLAHNGRETQYF.

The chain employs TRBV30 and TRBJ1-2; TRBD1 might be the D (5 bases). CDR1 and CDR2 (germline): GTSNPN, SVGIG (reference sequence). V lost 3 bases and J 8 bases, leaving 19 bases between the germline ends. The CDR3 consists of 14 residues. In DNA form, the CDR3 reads TGTGCCTGGAGATGGCAGGGCACAGGTGGGGGCTACACCTTC. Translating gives CAWRWQGTGGGYTF.

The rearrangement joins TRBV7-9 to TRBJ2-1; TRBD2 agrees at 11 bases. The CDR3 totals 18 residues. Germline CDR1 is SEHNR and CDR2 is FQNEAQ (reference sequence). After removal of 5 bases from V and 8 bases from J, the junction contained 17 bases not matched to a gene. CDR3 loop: CASSQWGLAERAWYEQFF. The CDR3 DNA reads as TGTGCCAGCAGCCAGTGGGGACTAGCGGAGAGGGCTTGGTATGAGCAGTTCTTC.

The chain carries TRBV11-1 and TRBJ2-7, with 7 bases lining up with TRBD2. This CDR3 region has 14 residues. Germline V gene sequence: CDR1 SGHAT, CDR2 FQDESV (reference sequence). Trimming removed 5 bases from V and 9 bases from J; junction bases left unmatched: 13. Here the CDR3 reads CASSKNSGVGVQYF. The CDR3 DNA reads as TGTGCCAGCAGCAAAAACAGCGGGGTGGGTGTGCAGTACTTC.

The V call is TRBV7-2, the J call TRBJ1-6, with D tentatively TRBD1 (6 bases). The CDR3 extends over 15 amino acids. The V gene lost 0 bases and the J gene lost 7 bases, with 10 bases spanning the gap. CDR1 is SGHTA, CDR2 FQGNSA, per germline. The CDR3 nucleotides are TGTGCCAGCAGCTTAGCTTGGGGGGCGAATTCACCCCTCCACTTT. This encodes CASSLAWGANSPLHF. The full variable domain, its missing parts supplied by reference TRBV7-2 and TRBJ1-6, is GAGVSQSPSNKVTEKGKDVELRCDPISGHTALYWYRQSLGQGLEFLIYFQGNSAPDKSGLPSDRFSAERTGGSVSTLTIQRTQQEDSAVYLCASSLAWGANSPLHFGNGTRLTVT.

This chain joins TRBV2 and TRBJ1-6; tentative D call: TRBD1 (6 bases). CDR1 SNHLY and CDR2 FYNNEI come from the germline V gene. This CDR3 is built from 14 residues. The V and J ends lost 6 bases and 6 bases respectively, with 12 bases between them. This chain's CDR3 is CASRERTANSPLHF. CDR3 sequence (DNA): TGTGCCAGCAGGGAGAGGACAGCTAATTCACCCCTCCACTTT.